The clone carrying this T cell receptor beta chain showed up many times. Its antigen is undetermined. This sample is drawn from a study of regulatory T cells in long-lasting Graves disease. The CDR3 length is 19 residues. V shed 4 bases and J 1 base; nucleotides not matched to a gene: 13. The V gene's germline CDR1 is SGHTA and CDR2 FQGNSA. Overall study findings and caveats: Few sampled subjects may have lowered accuracy.

As for time point: newly diagnosed GD, antithyroid drugs for less than 3 months. Following extraction of RNA from PBMCs, that RNA was used to make the TCR library. Sequencing libraries for TCR beta were prepared with iRepertoire HTBI primers and Arm-PCR of CDR3 regions. TCRdb independently ran MiXCR on the multiplex PCR reads; one entry per CDR3 protein. The data hold roughly 610,000 distinct CDR3 sequences, with about 16% observed a single time. The same sample was also used in a study of T cells in Graves' hyperthyroidism and ophthalmopathy. That study reports: Patients aged 18 to 65 had newly diagnosed hyperthyroidism lasting under 2 months. HTBI primers drove first-round RT-PCR of the TCR CDR3.

The chain recombines TRBV7-2 with TRBJ2-3; 11 bases are shared with TRBD2. This material consisted of peripheral blood mononuclear cells (PBMCs), taken at new diagnosis, from a patient treated with antithyroid drugs. This receptor was obtained from a young man with Graves disease. This chain's CDR3 is CASSSLGGLAGGRTDTQYF. The CDR3 nucleotides are TGTGCCAGCAGCTCCCTAGGAGGACTAGCGGGTGGGCGCACAGATACGCAGTATTTT. Full variable domain (outside the CDR3, taken from reference TRBV7-2 and TRBJ2-3): GAGVSQSPSNKVTEKGKDVELRCDPISGHTALYWYRQSLGQGLEFLIYFQGNSAPDKSGLPSDRFSAERTGGSVSTLTIQRTQQEDSAVYLCASSSLGGLAGGRTDTQYFGPGTRLTVL.